Each of the 9 T cell receptor beta chains below was sequenced from the same sample in a study of CD8 T cells in Susac syndrome. RNA, at about 0.5 to 1 ug, was reverse transcribed with random hexamers. One entry per CDR3 protein results from TCRdb running MiXCR on the immunoSEQ multiplex PCR reads. The profile shows 250,000 or so distinct CDR3 sequences, 85% to 95% of them singletons. The material sequenced was CD4+ T cells from PBMCs. These receptors were obtained from a human donor with multiple sclerosis.

The chain joins TRBV9 to TRBJ2-7; 8 nucleotides agree with TRBD1. V lost 3 bases and J lost 3; bases outside the gene matches: 5. Per the germline V gene, CDR1 is SGDLS and CDR2 is YYNGEE. The CDR3 loop spans 14 amino acids. The CDR3 DNA reads as TGTGCCAGCAGCGGTGGACAGGGTATCTACGAGCAGTACGTC. Its protein is CASSGGQGIYEQYV.

V usage is TRBV10-3 and J usage is TRBJ1-3; D is unclear. Germline-derived CDR1 and CDR2 are ENHRY and SYGVKD. The ends were cut back, 7 bases at V and 0 bases at J, with 13 bases in the middle. This CDR3 is built from 15 residues. The chain's CDR3 is CAINSAGNSGNTIYF. CDR3 in DNA: TGTGCCATCAATTCAGCGGGTAACTCTGGAAACACCATATATTTT.

The chain combines TRBV7-2 with TRBJ2-3; the D gene is possibly TRBD2 (5 bases). Germline V CDR1 and CDR2: SGHTA, FQGNSA. Trimming shortened V by 5 bases and J by 4 bases, and 16 bases separated the two germline ends. The CDR3 is 15 amino acids. The CDR3 loop reads CASSAGRLKADTQYF. CDR3 DNA sequence: TGTGCCAGCAGCGCGGGCCGCTTGAAGGCAGATACGCAGTATTTT.

The chain couples TRBV14 to TRBJ2-5, with 8 bases aligning to TRBD1. Trimming cost V 2 bases and J 4 bases; bases outside gene matches: 6. The CDR3 sequence is 15 residues long. Germline CDR1 and CDR2: SGHDN and FVKESK. The DNA for the CDR3 is TGTGCCAGCAGCCAAACCAGGGGGCTGGTAGAGACCCAGTACTTC. Amino acid sequence: CASSQTRGLVETQYF.

The chain carries TRBV7-2 and TRBJ2-7; 9 nucleotides agree with TRBD1. With V trimmed by 2 bases and J by 5 bases, 4 bases remained unmatched. Germline loops: CDR1 SGHTA, CDR2 FQGNSA. This CDR3 region has 14 residues. CDR3 residues: CASSLRQGGDEQYF. The CDR3 DNA sequence: TGTGCCAGCAGCTTAAGACAGGGGGGCGACGAGCAGTACTTC.

CDR3 sequence reads: CASSDARQETQYF. DNA of the CDR3: TGTGCCAGCAGTGACGCCAGGCAAGAGACCCAGTACTTC. V usage is TRBV2 and J usage is TRBJ2-5; D is uncertain. Germline CDR1 is SNHLY and CDR2 is FYNNEI. V was pared by 3 bases and J by 2 bases, with 7 bases between. CDR3 length equals 13 residues.

The chain couples TRBV6-1 to TRBJ1-1, with D tentatively TRBD1 (5 bases). This CDR3 comprises 15 residues. Germline V CDR1 and CDR2: MNHNS, SASEGT. Trimming left V 6 bases short and J 1 base short, with 15 bases between. CDR3 nucleotides: TGTGCCAGCAGCACAACCGGGACGGCGAACACTGAAGCTTTCTTT. It specifies CASSTTGTANTEAFF.

This chain joins TRBV28 and TRBJ1-2; D uncertain. Germline V CDR1 and CDR2: MDHEN, SYDVKM. The CDR3 is made up of 13 amino acids. Trimming shortened V by 3 bases and J by 4 bases, and 9 bases separated the two germline ends. The CDR3 loop reads CASSLYMAYGYTF. DNA of the CDR3: TGTGCCAGCAGTTTGTACATGGCCTATGGCTACACCTTC.

This clonotype was counted a single time. The V gene is TRBV5-6, the J gene TRBJ1-2, with D unclear. The CDR3 consists of 14 residues. V was cut by 6 bases and J by 2 bases, with 14 bases left in between. Per the germline V gene, CDR1 is SGHDT and CDR2 is YYEEEE. The CDR3 protein is CASNPMAKNYGYTF. In nucleotides, the CDR3 is TGTGCCAGCAACCCAATGGCCAAAAACTATGGCTACACCTTC.